This T cell receptor (beta chain) was recorded in a study of T cell responses to AZD1222 COVID-19 vaccine. Study-wide results and limits: Clonal diversity may have been underestimated, and the donors were mostly white British, with more females than males. Only after the peak T cell response were repertoires sampled.

The repertoire was sequenced with immunoSEQ multiplex PCR; TCRdb's copy has only in-frame clones and lacks some. This sample yields 95,000 to 150,000 clones, of which about 92% are seen a single time; about 7.5% belongs to the top ten. Germline CDR1 SGHKS, CDR2 YYEKEE (reference sequence). The CDR3 contains 14 residues. The V and J ends lost 5 bases and 4 bases, in that order; junction bases with no gene match: 3. Remarks on this clone: What it binds is unknown.

The source of this sequence is an adult who received the AZD1222 COVID-19 vaccine. This chain connects TRBV5-5 to TRBJ1-4, with TRBD1 identical over 9 bases. The source was peripheral blood, collected 28 days after the second AZD1222 dose. The CDR3: CASRPGQGNEKLFF. The CDR3 DNA sequence: TGTGCCAGCAGGCCGGGACAGGGTAATGAAAAACTGTTTTTT.